The 26 T cell receptor beta chains listed next were all sequenced from one sample in a study of cytomegalovirus exposure and HLA in healthy donors. PCR amplification relied on 60 Vbeta primers (plus 13 Jbeta primers). Assay used: immunoSEQ multiplex PCR; TCRdb lists only in-frame clones, some missing. The repertoire consists of 150,000 or so clones, with roughly four fifths occurring once and the leading ten covering 6.5% to 9%. The sample was PBMCs. The origin of the receptors is a young man in good health and CMV-seronegative.

This rearrangement joins TRBV6-5 to TRBJ2-3, with D unclear. The length of the CDR3 is 12 residues. From germline, CDR1 is MNHEY and CDR2 SVGAGI. Trimming took 5 bases from V and 6 from J, leaving 9 bases between them. The CDR3 loop reads CASSTEADTQYF. The CDR3 region has the DNA TGTGCCAGCAGTACGGAAGCGGATACGCAGTATTTT.

The V call is TRBV19, the J call TRBJ1-3, with D possibly TRBD1 on 6 matching bases. Trimming removed 7 bases from V and 0 bases from J, with 22 bases in between. Germline loops: CDR1 LNHDA, CDR2 SQIVND (reference sequence). The CDR3 is 18 amino acids. The CDR3 here is CASTIVGGRLSSGNTIYF. CDR3 DNA sequence: TGTGCCAGTACCATCGTAGGGGGTCGGTTAAGCTCTGGAAACACCATATATTTT.

The chain recombines TRBV6-1 with TRBJ1-5, with D possibly being TRBD1 (6 bases). CDR3 length: 13 amino acids. CDR1 MNHNS and CDR2 SASEGT come from the germline V gene. In DNA form, the CDR3 reads TGTGCTTCAGAGGGGGGAGGGGGGCAGCCCCAGCATTTT. Translated, it gives CASEGGGGQPQHF.

J is TRBJ1-1 and V is TRBV7-3; D may be TRBD1 (5 bases). The CDR3 is 15 residues long. Per germline, CDR1 SGHTA and CDR2 FQGTGA. Trimming took off 4 bases at V and 1 base at J, with 13 bases between the two ends. The CDR3 nucleotides are TGTGCCAGCAGCTCCTCCCTGGGGCAGAACACTGAAGCTTTCTTT. It yields the protein CASSSSLGQNTEAFF.

The sample holds a few counts of this clone. This sequence joins TRBV5-1 and TRBJ2-7, with unresolved D. Germline V lookup: CDR1 SGHRS, CDR2 YFSETQ. This CDR3 spans 13 amino acids. V shed 4 bases and J shed 1 base, with 9 bases lying between them. Here the CDR3 DNA reads TGCGCCAGCAGCCCCGACACATCCTACGAGCAGTACTTC. It encodes CASSPDTSYEQYF.

The chain couples TRBV25-1 to TRBJ1-1; possible D gene TRBD1, 5 bases. Germline lookup yields CDR1 MGHDK and CDR2 SYGVNS. V was cut by 4 bases and J by 1 base, with 10 bases left in between. The CDR3 contains 14 residues. The CDR3 DNA reads as TGTGCCAGCAGTGGGCTAGGGGAGAACACTGAAGCTTTCTTT. As protein: CASSGLGENTEAFF.

The V and J genes are TRBV11-2 and TRBJ1-3; no firm D call. V lost 4 bases, J lost 0 bases, and 10 bases lay in between. The CDR3 consists of 15 residues. CDR1 SGHAT and CDR2 FQNNGV come from the germline V gene. Written as DNA, the CDR3 is TGTGCCAGCAGCTCCTACGGGGTCTCTGGAAACACCATATATTTT. The encoded protein is CASSSYGVSGNTIYF.

This chain joins TRBV27 and TRBJ2-2; TRBD2 matches 11 bases. Trimming took 3 bases from V and 1 from J; bases not matched to a gene: 1. The CDR3 is 16 amino acids. CDR1 and CDR2 from the germline V gene are MNHEY and SMNVEV (reference sequence). This CDR3 is CASSFLAGGNTGELFF. CDR3 DNA: TGTGCCAGCAGTTTCCTAGCGGGGGGGAACACCGGGGAGCTGTTTTTT.

This clone was counted once. This sequence joins TRBV19 and TRBJ2-1, with 8 bases aligning to TRBD2. Per the germline V gene, CDR1 is LNHDA and CDR2 is SQIVND (reference sequence). This CDR3 is 14 amino acids long. The trim removed 7 bases at V and 10 bases at J, leaving 12 bases unmatched. The CDR3 nucleotides are TGTGCCAGTACCCTGACCCGGGGGGGAAGGGAGCAGTTCTTC. Protein sequence: CASTLTRGGREQFF. Full variable domain (outside the CDR3, taken from reference TRBV19 and TRBJ2-1): DGGITQSPKYLFRKEGQNVTLSCEQNLNHDAMYWYRQDPGQGLRLIYYSQIVNDFQKGDIAEGYSVSREKKESFPLTVTSAQKNPTAFYLCASTLTRGGREQFFGPGTRLTVL.

V is TRBV28 and J is TRBJ2-7, with a tentative D call TRBD2 (5 bases). This CDR3 comprises 12 residues. Germline CDR1 reads MDHEN; CDR2 reads SYDVKM. Trimming removed 2 bases from V and 7 bases from J, with 9 bases in between. For the CDR3, the DNA is TGTGCCAGCAGTTTACTTACGGGGGAGCAGTACTTC. This translates into CASSLLTGEQYF.

The chain carries TRBV7-9 and TRBJ2-1; 7 bases are shared with TRBD2. Germline values: CDR1 SEHNR, CDR2 FQNEAQ (reference sequence). The junction had 15 bases not matched to a gene; V was cut back by 4 bases and J by 9 bases. The CDR3 totals 16 residues. The CDR3 reads CASSSLAGLSPPEQFF. CDR3 coding DNA: TGTGCCAGCAGCTCATTAGCGGGCCTATCCCCTCCTGAGCAGTTCTTC.

The CDR3 DNA sequence: TGTGCCAGCAGCTTAGATCGTGATCAGCCCCAGCATTTT. Translated, it gives CASSLDRDQPQHF. The V call is TRBV11-2, the J call TRBJ1-5; D is uncertain. This CDR3 comprises 13 residues. Germline assignment: CDR1 SGHAT and CDR2 FQNNGV. V lost 0 bases and J 5 bases, leaving 5 bases between the germline ends.

J is TRBJ2-1 and V is TRBV27; TRBD2 aligns across 11 bases. CDR1 is MNHEY and CDR2 is SMNVEV in the germline V gene (reference sequence). The CDR3 contains 17 residues. V lost 6 bases, J lost 7 bases, and 14 bases stayed unmatched. The CDR3 DNA sequence: TGTGCCAGCAGGAACTGGACCACTAGCGGGAGTCATAATGAGCAGTTCTTC. It specifies CASRNWTTSGSHNEQFF.

The chain employs TRBV2 and TRBJ1-2, with D possibly being TRBD1 (5 bases). CDR1 and CDR2 from the germline V gene are SNHLY and FYNNEI. The V end was cut by 11 bases, the J end by 6 bases, with 19 bases between. The CDR3 sequence is 13 residues long. The CDR3 is CADERGTYDGYTF. CDR3 nucleotide sequence: TGTGCCGACGAGCGCGGGACGTACGATGGCTACACCTTC.

A few counts support this clone. The chain combines TRBV4-1 with TRBJ2-7; D ambiguous. V lost 0 bases and J lost 0, with 3 bases in between. CDR3 length equals 13 residues. Germline V CDR1 and CDR2: MGHRA, YSYEKL. This CDR3 reads CASSQERSYEQYF. The CDR3 DNA follows: TGCGCCAGCAGCCAAGAGCGCTCCTACGAGCAGTACTTC.

The rearrangement links TRBV13 to TRBJ1-2; 10 nucleotides agree with TRBD1. Germline V gene sequence: CDR1 PRHDT, CDR2 FYEKMQ (reference sequence). CDR3 size: 15 residues. The ends lost 5 bases at V and 4 bases at J; junction bases unmatched: 7. The CDR3 region has the DNA TGTGCCAGCAGCCCCCCGGACAGGGGGGTCTATGGCTACACCTTC. Translating gives CASSPPDRGVYGYTF.

The rearrangement uses TRBV5-6 and TRBJ2-3, with D tentatively TRBD2 (7 bases). The V gene lost 6 bases and the J gene lost 5 bases, with 19 bases spanning the gap. Germline V CDR1 and CDR2: SGHDT, YYEEEE. The CDR3 is 15 amino acids. The CDR3 is CASTQAGGHGDTQYF. In nucleotides, the CDR3 is TGTGCCAGCACACAAGCCGGGGGGCATGGAGATACGCAGTATTTT.

The genes are TRBV11-3 and TRBJ2-7; D possibly corresponds to TRBD2 (5 bases). The CDR3 covers 15 residues. The germline gives CDR1 SGHNT, CDR2 YENEEA. V was pared by 2 bases and J by 6 bases, with 17 bases between. For the CDR3, the DNA is TGTGCCAGCAGCTTATCGACCGGGATCCCTGGCGAGCAGTACTTC. Its protein is CASSLSTGIPGEQYF.

The chain links TRBV6-6 to TRBJ2-7; TRBD1 matches at 7 bases. Germline CDR1 reads MNHNY; CDR2 reads SVGAGI (reference sequence). The V gene end was trimmed by 6 bases and the J gene end by 0 bases; junction bases not matched to a gene: 8. This CDR3 region has 15 residues. CDR3 bases: TGTGCCAGCAGGACTATCCGGGACAGCTCCTACGAGCAGTACTTC. This codes for CASRTIRDSSYEQYF.

The rearrangement links TRBV7-3 to TRBJ1-4; possibly TRBD1 for D (5 bases). Trimming took 5 bases from V and 11 from J, leaving 15 bases between them. The CDR3 spans 13 residues. Germline V lookup: CDR1 SGHTA, CDR2 FQGTGA. For the CDR3, the DNA is TGTGCCAGCAGCCCTAACCCGGGGGAGAAACTGTTTTTT. It codes for CASSPNPGEKLFF.

The gene calls are TRBV10-3 and TRBJ2-5, with 7 bases lining up with TRBD2. The CDR3 loop spans 14 amino acids. After removal of 2 bases from V and 5 bases from J, the junction contained 5 bases not matched to a gene. Germline CDR1 ENHRY, CDR2 SYGVKD. CDR3 in DNA: TGTGCCATCAGTGAGGGGGGGGGTAGGGAGACCCAGTACTTC. Its protein product is CAISEGGGRETQYF.

This rearrangement joins TRBV19 to TRBJ2-5; 10 bases agree with TRBD1. Near its end, the DNA agrees better with TRBJ2-7, so the J call may be wrong. CDR3 length: 15 amino acids. Looked up from germline, CDR1 is LNHDA and CDR2 is SQIVND (reference sequence). The CDR3 nucleotides are TGTGCCAGTAGTCCGGGGACAGGGGTATCCTACGAGCAGTACTTC. This translates into CASSPGTGVSYEQYF.

The CDR3 DNA follows: TGTGCCAGCAGTGAATGGGTTTCTAGCGGGAGAGGCAATGAGCAGTTCTTC. It yields the protein CASSEWVSSGRGNEQFF. J is TRBJ2-1 and V is TRBV25-1; 10 nucleotides line up with TRBD2. CDR1 MGHDK and CDR2 SYGVNS come from the germline V gene. The V segment lost 1 base and the J segment 6 bases; nucleotides outside the gene matches: 9. This CDR3 comprises 17 residues.

A few counts support this clone. This sequence joins TRBV7-6 and TRBJ2-1, with a possible D match to TRBD2 (6 bases). This CDR3 has 14 amino acids. CDR1 SGHVS and CDR2 FNYEAQ come from the germline V gene. Trimming pared 5 bases from V and 7 bases from J, leaving 15 bases between. The CDR3 coding sequence is TGTGCCAGCAGCCTAGGACTAACGGTGAATGAGCAGTTCTTC. This encodes CASSLGLTVNEQFF.

The J gene is TRBJ1-1, the V gene TRBV27, with 7 bases identical to TRBD1. CDR1 is MNHEY and CDR2 is SMNVEV in the germline V gene (reference sequence). V shed 7 bases, J shed 6 bases, and the junction held 11 bases outside the gene matches. The CDR3 is 14 amino acids. CDR3 residues: CASTQQGIESEAFF. The DNA for the CDR3 is TGTGCCAGCACTCAACAGGGGATTGAATCTGAAGCTTTCTTT.

This chain connects TRBV29-1 to TRBJ1-3, with 9 bases matching TRBD1. Germline assignment: CDR1 SQVTM and CDR2 ANQGSEA. CDR3 length: 12 amino acids. Trimming cost V 3 bases and J 8 bases; bases outside gene matches: 2. The CDR3 DNA follows: TGCAGCGTTGATACAGGGGGCCACACCATATATTTT. It translates to CSVDTGGHTIYF.